The 23 T cell receptor beta chains listed next were all sequenced from one sample in a study of cytomegalovirus exposure and HLA in healthy donors. Use of 60 Vbeta and 13 Jbeta primers characterized the PCR. Clones were read by immunoSEQ multiplex PCR, and TCRdb kept only the in-frame ones, dropping some. The table lists under 200,000 clones, about 64% of them singletons. The sequenced material came from PBMCs. These receptors came from a man aged 50 to 59 in good health and CMV-seronegative.

The chain has TRBV2 and TRBJ2-3; D is possibly TRBD1 (6 bases). The V gene lost 11 bases and the J gene lost 3 bases, with 15 bases spanning the gap. The CDR3 is made up of 13 amino acids. Germline V gene data show CDR1 as SNHLY and CDR2 as FYNNEI. The CDR3 nucleotides read TGTGCCGGGGGCCCTAGTGGGACAGATACGCAGTATTTT. Translated: CAGGPSGTDTQYF.

The V gene is TRBV27, the J gene TRBJ2-7, with a possible D match to TRBD1 (6 bases). Germline CDR1 is MNHEY and CDR2 is SMNVEV (reference sequence). The CDR3 spans 14 residues. The V end lost 4 bases, the J end lost 1 base, and 11 bases lay between the germline ends. CDR3 loop: CASSSPGASYEQYF. In nucleotides, the CDR3 is TGTGCCAGCAGTTCCCCAGGGGCATCCTACGAGCAGTACTTC.

There are a few counts of this clone. The genes are TRBV6-6 and TRBJ1-1, with 9 positions matching TRBD1. Germline V gene lookup returns CDR1 MNHNY and CDR2 SVGAGI (reference sequence). V shed 4 bases and J 1 base; nucleotides not matched to a gene: 4. The CDR3 is 15 residues long. The CDR3 protein is CASSSPGQGNTEAFF. DNA of the CDR3: TGTGCCAGCAGTTCCCCGGGACAGGGGAACACTGAAGCTTTCTTT.

Here the CDR3 reads CASSRQGANYGYTF. CDR3 in DNA: TGTGCCAGCTCACGACAGGGAGCTAACTATGGCTACACCTTC. The chain uses TRBV18 and TRBJ1-2; 7 bases align to TRBD1. The V gene end was trimmed by 4 bases and the J gene end by 0 bases; junction bases not matched to a gene: 2. CDR3 length: 14 residues. Germline assignment: CDR1 KGHSH and CDR2 LQKENI.

The V and J genes are TRBV9 and TRBJ2-1; 12 nucleotides agree with TRBD2. The V gene's germline CDR1 is SGDLS and CDR2 YYNGEE. V trimming: 4 bases; J trimming: 9 bases; junction bases outside the gene matches: 8. The length of the CDR3 is 15 residues. The CDR3 coding sequence is TGTGCCAGCAGCCCCCGACTAGCGGGGGTAAGTGAGCAGTTCTTC. Encoded protein: CASSPRLAGVSEQFF. Based on the CDR3 plus reference TRBV9 and TRBJ2-1, the full variable domain is DSGVTQTPKHLITATGQRVTLRCSPRSGDLSVYWYQQSLDQGLQFLIQYYNGEERAKGNILERFSAQQFPDLHSELNLSSLELGDSALYFCASSPRLAGVSEQFFGPGTRLTVL.

This chain connects TRBV6-5 to TRBJ2-7, with D maybe TRBD2 (6 bases). Per germline, CDR1 MNHEY and CDR2 SVGAGI. The ends were cut back, 3 bases at V and 4 bases at J, with 16 bases in the middle. The CDR3 spans 15 residues. In nucleotides, the CDR3 is TGTGCCAGCAGTTATAGGGGACTCCGGATGTACGAGCAGTACTTC. This sequence encodes CASSYRGLRMYEQYF.

The chain carries TRBV5-4 and TRBJ2-2, with D perhaps TRBD2 (5 bases). This CDR3 contains 17 residues. The V gene lost 3 bases and the J gene lost 0 bases, with 15 bases spanning the gap. Germline lookup yields CDR1 SGHNT and CDR2 YYREEE (reference sequence). The CDR3 sequence: CASSSGGRISNTGELFF. The DNA of the CDR3 is TGTGCCAGCAGCTCAGGAGGTAGGATTTCGAACACCGGGGAGCTGTTTTTT.

The genes are TRBV11-3 and TRBJ2-2; D unclear. The CDR3 is 15 residues long. Germline-derived CDR1 and CDR2 are SGHNT and YENEEA. V was trimmed by 5 bases and J by 1 base, leaving 11 bases between them. CDR3 bases: TGTGCCAGCAGCCGCGGTACGGTGAACACCGGGGAGCTGTTTTTT. Translating it yields CASSRGTVNTGELFF.

This clone appeared a few times. The chain recombines TRBV19 with TRBJ1-2; D unresolved. V lost 5 bases and J 4 bases, leaving 17 bases between the germline ends. Germline V lookup: CDR1 LNHDA, CDR2 SQIVND (reference sequence). The CDR3 runs to 15 residues. The CDR3 region is CASSGSAPSGYGYTF. CDR3 in DNA: TGTGCCAGTAGTGGCTCAGCCCCATCGGGCTATGGCTACACCTTC.

The chain carries TRBV7-9 and TRBJ2-1, with 11 bases lining up with TRBD2. CDR1 SEHNR and CDR2 FQNEAQ come from the germline V gene (reference sequence). The CDR3 extends over 14 amino acids. Trimming removed 6 bases from V and 5 bases from J; junction bases left unmatched: 3. In DNA form, the CDR3 reads TGTGCCAGCAGTTCACTAGCGGGGGACAATGAGCAGTTCTTC. This gives the protein CASSSLAGDNEQFF.

This clone was detected a few times. The rearrangement links TRBV4-3 to TRBJ1-4, with D tentatively TRBD1 (6 bases). The ends were cut back, 1 base at V and 7 bases at J, with 13 bases in the middle. Germline assignment: CDR1 LGHNA and CDR2 YSLEER. The CDR3 spans 15 residues. CDR3 protein: CASSQAWQGSEKLFF. CDR3 nucleotides: TGCGCCAGCAGCCAAGCATGGCAGGGGAGTGAAAAACTGTTTTTT.

This chain links TRBV7-6 with TRBJ1-5; the match to TRBD1 covers 10 bases. The CDR3 runs 18 residues. With 1 base clipped from V and 6 bases from J, the junction kept 12 bases outside the gene matches. From germline, CDR1 is SGHVS and CDR2 FNYEAQ. As DNA, the CDR3 is TGTGCCAGCAGCTTAGTGCCCCCGGGACAGGGGATAGGTCAGCCCCAGCATTTT. Its protein is CASSLVPPGQGIGQPQHF.

This clone was detected a few times. The chain employs TRBV5-6 and TRBJ2-7, with 8 bases that match TRBD1. The CDR3 runs 14 residues. V gave up 5 bases and J gave up 6 bases; unmatched junction bases: 10. Germline V gene data show CDR1 as SGHDT and CDR2 as YYEEEE. The CDR3 sequence is CASSFGITGGEQYF. The CDR3 DNA is TGTGCCAGCAGTTTTGGTATCACAGGGGGCGAGCAGTACTTC.

J is TRBJ1-5 and V is TRBV5-6; D is unresolved. Germline assignment: CDR1 SGHDT and CDR2 YYEEEE. The CDR3 runs to 13 residues. The V end lost 4 bases, the J end lost 6 bases, and 11 bases lay between the germline ends. CDR3 amino acids: CASSPGGGQPQHF. The CDR3 DNA is TGTGCCAGCAGCCCGGGAGGCGGTCAGCCCCAGCATTTT.

The chain couples TRBV5-1 to TRBJ2-7, with D unresolved. This CDR3 spans 14 amino acids. With 4 bases removed from V and 1 base from J, the gap between germline ends came to 12 bases. Germline V CDR1 and CDR2: SGHRS, YFSETQ. DNA of the CDR3: TGCGCCAGCAGCCCCTCGGGTGGGTCCTACGAGCAGTACTTC. Residues: CASSPSGGSYEQYF.

This chain links TRBV5-6 with TRBJ1-6; 9 bases fit TRBD1. The V segment lost 7 bases and the J segment 6 bases; nucleotides outside the gene matches: 2. CDR1 and CDR2 (germline): SGHDT, YYEEEE. This CDR3 region has 13 residues. In DNA form, the CDR3 reads TGTGCCAGCCGGGACAGGGTTAATTCACCCCTCCACTTT. Translation: CASRDRVNSPLHF.

J is TRBJ1-1 and V is TRBV19; 9 nucleotides agree with TRBD1. The CDR3 covers 15 residues. The trim removed 4 bases at V and 4 bases at J, leaving 7 bases unmatched. Looked up from germline, CDR1 is LNHDA and CDR2 is SQIVND (reference sequence). The CDR3 nucleotides are TGTGCCAGTAGTACAAGACAGGGGGTGAGCACTGAAGCTTTCTTT. Translated, it gives CASSTRQGVSTEAFF. The full variable domain, its missing parts supplied by reference TRBV19 and TRBJ1-1, is DGGITQSPKYLFRKEGQNVTLSCEQNLNHDAMYWYRQDPGQGLRLIYYSQIVNDFQKGDIAEGYSVSREKKESFPLTVTSAQKNPTAFYLCASSTRQGVSTEAFFGQGTRLTVV.

This clone was seen only a few times. The CDR3 DNA reads as TGTGCCAGCAGCCGGCAGGGTGGCACAGATACGCAGTATTTT. Amino acid sequence: CASSRQGGTDTQYF. This chain connects TRBV4-2 to TRBJ2-3; possible D gene TRBD1, 5 bases. This CDR3 has 14 residues. The V end lost 4 bases, the J end lost 1 base, and 9 bases lay between the germline ends. Germline CDR1 and CDR2: LGHNA and YNFKEQ.

This chain links TRBV28 with TRBJ1-2; D not resolved. Germline assignment: CDR1 MDHEN and CDR2 SYDVKM. V was cut by 2 bases and J by 1 base, with 11 bases left in between. The CDR3 runs to 15 residues. Here the CDR3 DNA reads TGTGCCAGCAGTTTAGTGCGGGCAAATAACTATGGCTACACCTTC. Amino acids: CASSLVRANNYGYTF.

V is TRBV6-4 and J is TRBJ2-2; a weak D match, TRBD1 (6 bases). V was pared by 7 bases and J by 4 bases, with 19 bases between. The CDR3 consists of 16 residues. The germline gives CDR1 MRHNA, CDR2 SNTAGT. The DNA for the CDR3 is TGTGCCAGCACCCAAGAAGGACAGTTCCCCACCGGGGAGCTGTTTTTT. Protein sequence: CASTQEGQFPTGELFF.

This chain uses TRBV6-1 with TRBJ2-3, with D tentatively TRBD2 (7 bases). The CDR3 contains 18 residues. Trimming removed 2 bases at V and 0 bases at J, with 18 bases between. Germline V gene sequence: CDR1 MNHNS, CDR2 SASEGT. CDR3 in DNA: TGTGCCAGCAGTGAAAAAAGGGGGGGCCGTAGGAGCACAGATACGCAGTATTTT. This encodes CASSEKRGGRRSTDTQYF.

The chain joins TRBV5-1 to TRBJ1-2, with 10 bases fitting TRBD1. Germline loops: CDR1 SGHRS, CDR2 YFSETQ. CDR3 length: 14 residues. With V trimmed by 3 bases and J by 7 bases, 6 bases remained unmatched. Here the CDR3 DNA reads TGCGCCAGCAGCTCCGGGGGACAGGGGCTTGGCTACACCTTC. It encodes CASSSGGQGLGYTF. The whole variable domain, remainder taken from reference TRBV5-1 and TRBJ1-2, is KAGVTQTPRYLIKTRGQQVTLSCSPISGHRSVSWYQQTPGQGLQFLFEYFSETQRNKGNFPGRFSGRQFSNSRSEMNVSTLELGDSALYLCASSSGGQGLGYTFGSGTRLTVV.

This clone was observed a handful of times. The chain uses TRBV9 and TRBJ1-2, with D perhaps TRBD1 (5 bases). With 0 bases removed from V and 2 bases from J, the gap between germline ends came to 11 bases. Germline V gives CDR1 SGDLS, CDR2 YYNGEE. CDR3 size: 15 residues. The CDR3 sequence: CASSVGQGANYGYTF. In DNA form, the CDR3 reads TGTGCCAGCAGCGTAGGTCAGGGCGCCAACTATGGCTACACCTTC.